This TCR beta chain was observed in a study of blood T cell repertoires in COVID-19. Per germline, CDR1 MDHEN and CDR2 SYDVKM. The V segment lost 7 bases and the J segment 3 bases; nucleotides outside the gene matches: 10. The CDR3 is made up of 15 amino acids. Assay used: immunoSEQ multiplex PCR; TCRdb lists only in-frame clones, some missing. The sample holds about 160,000 clones, around 92% seen once. Sequencing was carried out using peripheral blood. This clonotype originated in a man between 25 and 39 years old with COVID-19, enrolled during active disease. The chain uses TRBV28 and TRBJ1-1; 8 bases match TRBD1. Here the CDR3 reads CASTFLTGEDTEAFF. For the CDR3, the DNA is TGTGCCAGCACCTTCTTGACAGGGGAGGACACTGAAGCTTTCTTT.